A single sample gave rise to the 8 T cell receptor beta chains below, sequenced in a study of T cell responses to AZD1222 COVID-19 vaccine. Assay: immunoSEQ multiplex PCR; the TCRdb copy retains only in-frame clones and omits some. The data hold around 100,000 clones, with around 94% observed a single time. The sequenced sample was peripheral blood, obtained on day 0 of AZD1222 vaccination. The receptors shown here come from an adult in good health.

The rearrangement links TRBV18 to TRBJ2-7, with TRBD1 matching over 9 bases. This CDR3 has 17 residues. CDR1 KGHSH and CDR2 LQKENI come from the germline V gene. J was trimmed by 8 bases and V by 1 base; bases with no gene match: 15. CDR3 residues: CASSPRVEDRGTVQQYF. In DNA, the CDR3 is TGTGCCAGCTCACCACGAGTGGAGGACAGGGGTACGGTGCAGCAGTACTTC.

The chain is built from TRBV28 and TRBJ2-1, with 7 bases aligning to TRBD2. Germline V lookup: CDR1 MDHEN, CDR2 SYDVKM. The V and J ends lost 8 bases and 1 base, in that order; junction bases with no gene match: 5. The CDR3 consists of 14 residues. DNA of the CDR3: TGTGCCAGCCAAAGCGGGACGTCCTACAATGAGCAGTTCTTC. This encodes CASQSGTSYNEQFF.

The chain combines TRBV25-1 with TRBJ1-3; no clear D. Per germline, CDR1 MGHDK and CDR2 SYGVNS. This CDR3 has 17 amino acids. V gave up 6 bases and J gave up 1 base, with 19 bases separating them. The CDR3 region is CASREDTFFISGNTIYF. In nucleotides, the CDR3 is TGTGCCAGCAGGGAAGACACCTTTTTTATATCTGGAAACACCATATATTTT.

The chain couples TRBV19 to TRBJ1-1; 7 nucleotides align to TRBD1. Germline-derived CDR1 and CDR2 are LNHDA and SQIVND (reference sequence). Germline trimming cut 4 bases from V and 0 bases from J; bases unmatched to any gene: 11. This CDR3 spans 17 amino acids. This chain's CDR3 is CASSTYPQGIMNTEAFF. CDR3 sequence (DNA): TGTGCCAGTAGTACTTATCCACAGGGGATCATGAACACTGAAGCTTTCTTT.

V usage is TRBV2 and J usage is TRBJ1-2, with D maybe TRBD1 (6 bases). Per germline, CDR1 SNHLY and CDR2 FYNNEI. V was shortened by 6 bases and J by 8 bases, with 22 bases between the two germline ends. This CDR3 spans 15 amino acids. CDR3 amino acids: CASRRIPGTRGGYTF. Written as DNA, the CDR3 is TGTGCCAGCAGGCGAATACCCGGGACAAGAGGGGGCTACACCTTC.

The chain combines TRBV27 with TRBJ1-6; D is unresolved. This CDR3 has 15 residues. The ends were cut back, 3 bases at V and 13 bases at J, with 19 bases in the middle. Looked up from germline, CDR1 is MNHEY and CDR2 is SMNVEV (reference sequence). CDR3 region: CASSFRRGLLDPLHF. The DNA of the CDR3 is TGTGCCAGCAGTTTCCGCCGGGGTCTACTCGATCCCCTCCACTTT.

The rearrangement links TRBV6-5 to TRBJ1-5, with D possibly matching TRBD1 (5 bases). Germline values: CDR1 MNHEY, CDR2 SVGAGI. Trimming pared 7 bases from V and 7 bases from J, leaving 20 bases between. The CDR3 is made up of 15 amino acids. CDR3 nucleotide sequence: TGTGCCAGCACCCCCGGGAGGGGCTCGGGCCAGCCCCAGCATTTT. Encoded protein: CASTPGRGSGQPQHF.

This clone has only one observation. V usage is TRBV5-1 and J usage is TRBJ1-6; the match to TRBD1 covers 8 bases. Germline values: CDR1 SGHRS, CDR2 YFSETQ. The V segment lost 1 base and the J segment 9 bases; nucleotides outside the gene matches: 12. The CDR3 is 17 amino acids. CDR3 sequence: CASSLHSPDRVGSPLHF. The CDR3 nucleotides are TGCGCCAGCAGCTTGCATTCCCCGGACAGGGTGGGTTCACCCCTCCACTTT.